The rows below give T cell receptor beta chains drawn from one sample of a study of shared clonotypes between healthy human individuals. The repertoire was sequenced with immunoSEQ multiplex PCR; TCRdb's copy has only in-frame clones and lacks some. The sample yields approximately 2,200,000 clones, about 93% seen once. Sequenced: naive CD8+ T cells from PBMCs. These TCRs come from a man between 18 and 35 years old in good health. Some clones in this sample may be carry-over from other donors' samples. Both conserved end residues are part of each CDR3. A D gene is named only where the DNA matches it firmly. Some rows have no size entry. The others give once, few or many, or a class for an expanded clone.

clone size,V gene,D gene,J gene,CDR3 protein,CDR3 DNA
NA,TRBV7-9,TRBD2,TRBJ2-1,CASSPTTSGSVNEQFF,TGTGCCAGCAGCCCAACGACTAGCGGGAGTGTAAATGAGCAGTTCTTC
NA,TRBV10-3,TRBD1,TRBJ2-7,CAISDGGQGAHEQYF,TGTGCCATCAGTGATGGGGGACAGGGGGCCCACGAGCAGTACTTC
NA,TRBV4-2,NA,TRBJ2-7,CASSQGIYEQYF,TGTGCCAGCAGCCAAGGGATCTACGAGCAGTACTTC
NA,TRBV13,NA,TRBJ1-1,CASSLEGGTEAFF,TGTGCCAGCAGCTTAGAGGGTGGGACTGAAGCTTTCTTT
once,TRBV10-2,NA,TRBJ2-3,CASTPGIVLNTDTQYF,TGCGCCAGTACGCCAGGGATCGTTCTTAATACAGATACGCAGTATTTT
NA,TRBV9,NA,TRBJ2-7,CASSVVASNTAYEQYF,TGTGCCAGCAGCGTAGTCGCCTCTAACACGGCCTACGAGCAGTACTTC
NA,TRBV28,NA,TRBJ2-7,CASSLGRYEQYF,TGTGCCAGCAGTTTGGGCAGATACGAGCAGTACTTC
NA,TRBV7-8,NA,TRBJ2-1,CASSLDPGPSSRDEQFF,TGTGCCAGCAGCTTAGACCCGGGACCCTCGTCGAGGGATGAGCAGTTCTTC
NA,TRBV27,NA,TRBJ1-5,CASSPTGTGQPQHF,TGTGCCAGCAGTCCCACAGGGACGGGTCAGCCCCAGCATTTT
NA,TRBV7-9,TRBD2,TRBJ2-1,CASSLLTSGVWNEQFF,TGTGCCAGCAGCCTCCTGACTAGCGGGGTGTGGAATGAGCAGTTCTTC
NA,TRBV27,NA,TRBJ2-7,CASSLSWAGHNEQYF,TGTGCCAGCAGTTTGTCGTGGGCTGGACACAACGAGCAGTACTTC